A few counts support the clone carrying this T cell receptor (beta chain). Its antigen is not known. The data are from a study of T cells after yellow fever vaccination. Study-wide findings and caveats: Contaminants from the bulk population, in the form of abundant clonotypes, could be found in FACS-sorted repertoires.

5'RACE template switching generated TCR cDNA, adding a universal primer site and UMIs. TCRdb re-called the 5' RACE reads with MiXCR, one entry per CDR3 protein. Of under 200,000 distinct CDR3 sequences listed, approximately 10% were seen once; the top ten hold approximately 34%. The source of this sequence is a man younger than 30 who received the YFV17D yellow fever vaccine. The starting material was CD8+ T cells sorted from PBMCs, obtained 15 days after the yellow fever booster vaccination.

Here the CDR3 DNA reads TGTGCCACCAGCAGCTCCGGACTAGTGAACAATGAGCAGTTCTTC. Its protein product is CATSSSGLVNNEQFF. The chain has TRBV15 and TRBJ2-1, with TRBD2 matching 7 bases. The trim removed 3 bases at V and 5 bases at J, leaving 7 bases unmatched. This CDR3 has 15 amino acids. The V gene's germline CDR1 is LNHNV and CDR2 YYDKDF (reference sequence).